This TCR beta chain comes out of a study of T cell responses to AZD1222 COVID-19 vaccine. The sample holds many counts of this clone. Its target is unknown. The CDR3 runs to 15 residues. V was clipped by 3 bases and J by 6 bases, with 15 bases between them. Germline V CDR1 and CDR2: LNHDA, SQIVND (reference sequence). General study results and limits: No repertoire was sampled before or during the peak T cell response, only after it. Baseline serology detected seropositivity in only 5 or 6 AZD1222 recipients. Spike-wide coverage was observed for vaccine-associated CD4 TCRs, with dominant responses at 160-218 and 743-854.

Only in-frame clones appear in the TCRdb table, and some are missing; sequencing was by immunoSEQ multiplex PCR. The sample includes over 50,000 clones, 65% to 85% of them seen just once. Material: peripheral blood, obtained 28 days after the second AZD1222 dose. The sequence derives from an adult who received the AZD1222 COVID-19 vaccine. The gene calls are TRBV19 and TRBJ1-5, with D possibly being TRBD1 (5 bases). CDR3 region: CASSIWQGPGQPQHF. The CDR3 coding sequence is TGTGCCAGTAGTATTTGGCAGGGACCGGGTCAGCCCCAGCATTTT.